A selection of T cell receptor delta chains follows, all from one sample in a study of Vδ1+ human thymocytes. TCRdb re-called clones from the multiplex PCR reads via CATT. The repertoire holds some 54,000 delta-chain clones, with about 15% as singletons. Sample: Vdelta1+ gamma-delta thymocytes from the thymus. The receptors shown here come from a boy under two years old who had congenital heart surgery. Each CDR3 is given with its conserved first and last residue. The order of the fields is V gene, J gene, D gene, clone size, CDR3 DNA, CDR3 protein. The D gene is left open where the match is weak. Clone size is not always given. Where it is, it says once, few, many or a class for expanded clones.

TRDV1	TRDJ1	TRDD3	NA	TGTGCTCTTGGGGAACGGACGGGAGGGTACTGGGGATCGTACACCGATAAACTCATCTTT	CALGERTGGYWGSYTDKLIF
TRDV1	TRDJ1	NA	NA	TGTGCTCTTGGCGACCCCGTCTACGGGGGCGGGGGGAAGTGCACCGATAAACTCATCTTT	CALGDPVYGGGGKCTDKLIF
TRDV1	TRDJ1	NA	NA	TGTGCTCTTGGGGAACGCGGCTTCCTGGACACCGATAAACTCATCTTT	CALGERGFLDTDKLIF
TRDV2	TRDJ2	TRDD3	NA	TGTGCCTGTGACGTTACGCCTTCCCGGATGACTGGGGGATACGGGACAGCACAACTCTTCTTT	CACDVTPSRMTGGYGTAQLFF
TRDV2	TRDJ1	NA	few	TGTGCCTGTGACACCGTGGCTGCGGAGTGGTCTGACACCGATAAACTCATCTTT	CACDTVAAEWSDTDKLIF
TRDV1	TRDJ1	NA	few	TGTGCTCTTGGGAACCGTTCCTACTGGCGCGAGCTGGGGCCGAACACCGATAAACTCATCTTT	CALGNRSYWRELGPNTDKLIF
TRDV1	TRDJ1	TRDD3	few	TGTGCTCTTGGGGAAAACGTGGGTCCCCTCCCGATGTACTGGGGGATACGTAGGACCGATAAACTCATCTTT	CALGENVGPLPMYWGIRRTDKLIF
TRDV2	TRDJ1	NA	many	TGTGCCTGTGACGTTGGGGGGACCTGGTACACCGATAAACTCATCTTT	CACDVGGTWYTDKLIF
TRDV1	TRDJ1	NA	NA	TGTGCTCTTGGGGAACCCCTTGGGAACTCCGATAAACTCATCTTT	CALGEPLGNSDKLIF
TRDV1	TRDJ1	TRDD3	NA	TGTGCTCTTTATGGGCATATTCCGTTCGGGTGGGGGATACCGTACACCGATAAACTCATCTTT	CALYGHIPFGWGIPYTDKLIF
TRDV1	TRDJ1	NA	NA	TGTGCTCTTGGGGAACTAATGGAAAGGGGCTTCACCGATAAACTCATCTTT	CALGELMERGFTDKLIF
TRDV1	TRDJ1	NA	few	TGTGCTCTTGGGATAAAAGCCAGGGGGTTGAAATACACCGATAAACTCATCTTT	CALGIKARGLKYTDKLIF
TRDV1	TRDJ1	NA	few	TGTGCTCTTGGGGGTCCACTCTTCCTACCGGGGGATACCTACACCGATAAACTCATCTTT	CALGGPLFLPGDTYTDKLIF
TRDV1	TRDJ1	NA	NA	TGTGCTCTTGGGCCGTACACCGATAAACTCATCTTT	CALGPYTDKLIF
TRDV1	TRDJ1	TRDD3	few	TGTGCTCTTGGGGCGTGGTGGGGGATACGTGGGTACACCGATAAACTCATCTTT	CALGAWWGIRGYTDKLIF
TRDV1	TRDJ1	TRDD2	NA	TGTGCTCTTGGGGAAAGACTCGTTCCTACATCCTGGGAAACATGCCGGGGGACCGATAAACTCATCTTT	CALGERLVPTSWETCRGTDKLIF
TRDV1	TRDJ1	TRDD3	NA	TGTGCTCTTGGGGAAATTATTTGTTCCGCTTGGGGGATACGGGACACCGATAAACTCATCTTT	CALGEIICSAWGIRDTDKLIF
TRDV1	TRDJ1	TRDD3	few	TGTGCTCTTGGGGCCAACTCCCCCCTCTGCTGGGGGATACTCTCTTGCGTCCCCCCTCACACCGATAAACTCATCTTT	CALGANSPLCWGILSCVPPHTDKLIF
TRDV3	TRDJ1	TRDD3	few	TGTGCCCCCTTCATTCCTCACAAAGCACTGGGGGATACCCGCTGGTACACCGATAAACTCATCTTT	CAPFIPHKALGDTRWYTDKLIF
TRDV1	TRDJ1	NA	few	TGTGCTCTTGGGGAGGGACTACTGGCAGAGGCTGCGCCCACCGATAAACTCATCTTT	CALGEGLLAEAAPTDKLIF
TRDV1	TRDJ1	TRDD3	few	TGTGCTCTTGGGGAACGGGGGATCAGCGATAAACTCATCTTT	CALGERGISDKLIF
TRDV1	TRDJ1	TRDD2	NA	TGTGCTCTTGGGGAAATCTTCCTACCTCGTCGAAAAGCGGCGGGACGCACCGATAAACTCATCTTT	CALGEIFLPRRKAAGRTDKLIF
TRDV1	TRDJ1	TRDD3	NA	TGTGCTCTTGGGGTACCAGCGTGGAGGGTACTGGGGGATGTGGCGACCGATAAACTCATCTTT	CALGVPAWRVLGDVATDKLIF
TRDV1	TRDJ1	TRDD3	NA	TGTGCTCTTGGGGAACTGGGGGATCCCACCGATAAACTCATCTTT	CALGELGDPTDKLIF
TRDV1	TRDJ1	TRDD3	few	TGTGCTCTTGGGGAACTAAGGTGGGGGATAGGAGATAAACTCATCTTT	CALGELRWGIGDKLIF
TRDV2	TRDJ1	TRDD3	NA	TGTGCCTGTGCCAACTACTGGGGGATATTGTACACCGATAAACTCATCTTT	CACANYWGILYTDKLIF
TRDV1	TRDJ1	TRDD3	few	TGTGCTCTTGGGGAACTCTCAATCCTAGTTTCTGGGGGACCCTACACCGATAAACTCATCTTT	CALGELSILVSGGPYTDKLIF
TRDV1	TRDJ1	TRDD3	NA	TGTGCTCTTGGGGAGATTTCCTACCGAGCTACTGGGGGATACGTCACTGATAAACTCATCTTT	CALGEISYRATGGYVTDKLIF
TRDV2	TRDJ2	TRDD3	NA	TGTGCCTGTGACACGTGCATCTGCCTTCCGTTCTACTGGGGGATACGCGTTCTTTTGACAGCACAACTCTTCTTT	CACDTCICLPFYWGIRVLLTAQLFF
TRDV1	TRDJ1	TRDD3	few	TGTGCTCTTGGGAAGGAACCTTGTACTGGGGGATACGATGTGTACACCGATAAACTCATCTTT	CALGKEPCTGGYDVYTDKLIF
TRDV1	TRDJ1	NA	few	TGTGCTCTTGGGGAACTAGTCCGACGGCACGTCCGTTTGACGAATAAACTCATCTTT	CALGELVRRHVRLTNKLIF
TRDV1	TRDJ1	NA	NA	TGTGCTCTTGGGGAACCCCCAACCGATAAACTCATCTTT	CALGEPPTDKLIF
TRDV1	TRDJ1	NA	NA	TGTGCTCTTGCCGGAGGCTGGACTTACACCGATAAACTCATCTTT	CALAGGWTYTDKLIF
TRDV1	TRDJ1	NA	few	TGTGCTCTTGGGGAATCACTACGACTGCCCCCCTACACCGATAAACTCATCTTT	CALGESLRLPPYTDKLIF
TRDV2	TRDJ1	TRDD3	NA	TGTGCCTGTGACATCGCCGTGGGGGATACGCGTCTAAGTTACACCGATAAACTCATCTTT	CACDIAVGDTRLSYTDKLIF
TRDV1	TRDJ1	NA	few	TGTGCTCTTGGAAAACCACCTTCGTCCGGCACACTAGATAAACTCATCTTT	CALGKPPSSGTLDKLIF
TRDV1	TRDJ1	TRDD3	NA	TGTGCTCTTGGGGAACCACCCGCTGGGGGATGTTCGTACACCGATAAACTCATCTTT	CALGEPPAGGCSYTDKLIF
TRDV1	TRDJ1	TRDD3	NA	TGTGCTCTTGGGGGACATACTGGGGGATACCCTACCGATAAACTCATCTTT	CALGGHTGGYPTDKLIF
TRDV1	TRDJ1	NA	few	TGTGCTCTTGGGGAAACCTACGAACGATTATCCACCGATAAACTCATCTTT	CALGETYERLSTDKLIF
TRDV1	TRDJ1	TRDD3	NA	TGTGCTCTTGGGTCCCCGTTCCTGAGTGGGGGACCCCTGTGGACCGATAAACTCATCTTT	CALGSPFLSGGPLWTDKLIF
TRDV1	TRDJ1	NA	NA	TGTGCTCTTGGGGAACGTAATTGGGGGGGCCAGTACACCGATAAACTCATCTTT	CALGERNWGGQYTDKLIF
TRDV1	TRDJ1	NA	few	TGTGCTCTTGGGGAACTACATATTCCCTATGGTAGGGGGAGGACTCCCAATAAACTCATCTTT	CALGELHIPYGRGRTPNKLIF
TRDV1	TRDJ1	TRDD3	few	TGTGCTCTTGGGGAACGGCCCTACCTTACTGGGGGATATCCGTACACCGATAAACTCATCTTT	CALGERPYLTGGYPYTDKLIF
TRDV1	TRDJ1	TRDD3	NA	TGTGCTCTTGGGGTACGGCCTTCTTGTACTGGGGGACCCTACACGTACACCGATAAACTCATTTTT	CALGVRPSCTGGPYTYTDKLIF
TRDV1	TRDJ1	TRDD3	NA	TGTGCTCTTGGGGAACTTATCCGTACTGGGGGATACACCCGTTACACCGATAAACTCATCTTT	CALGELIRTGGYTRYTDKLIF
TRDV1	TRDJ1	NA	few	TGTGCTCTTGGGAAGTGGGACTTGGGGGACACCGATAAACTCATCTTT	CALGKWDLGDTDKLIF
TRDV1	TRDJ1	TRDD3	NA	TGTGCTCTTGGGGACCCGTATCCAGACTGGGGACCGTACACCGATAAACTCATCTTT	CALGDPYPDWGPYTDKLIF
TRDV1	TRDJ1	NA	NA	TGTGCTCTTGGGGAACGGTTGGCAGCGTACACCGATAAACTCATCTTT	CALGERLAAYTDKLIF
TRDV1	TRDJ1	TRDD3	few	TGTGCTCTTGGGGAACAGTGCGTCCTACAGTCTGGGGGAAGGGATAAACTCATCTTT	CALGEQCVLQSGGRDKLIF
TRDV1	TRDJ1	TRDD3	NA	TGTGCTCTTTGGGGCCTCCCGAGGCCGGGGGATTCGGTTAAACTCATCTTT	CALWGLPRPGDSVKLIF
TRDV1	TRDJ1	TRDD3	NA	TGTGCTCTTTCTTCCACTGGGGGATACACCGATAAACTCATCTTT	CALSSTGGYTDKLIF
TRDV1	TRDJ1	NA	NA	TGTGCTCTTGGGGAACTGAAGCACGGGGATTACACCGATAAACTCATCTTT	CALGELKHGDYTDKLIF
TRDV1	TRDJ1	TRDD3	NA	TGTGCTCTTGGGGAACCCCCAATACTAATGGGGGACAAGTACACCGATAAACTCATCTTT	CALGEPPILMGDKYTDKLIF
TRDV1	TRDJ1	NA	NA	TGTGCTCTTGGGACTCTCCCCGGGGCTTCCCAAATCGTTACTGGCCGGCGGGATAAACTCATCTTT	CALGTLPGASQIVTGRRDKLIF